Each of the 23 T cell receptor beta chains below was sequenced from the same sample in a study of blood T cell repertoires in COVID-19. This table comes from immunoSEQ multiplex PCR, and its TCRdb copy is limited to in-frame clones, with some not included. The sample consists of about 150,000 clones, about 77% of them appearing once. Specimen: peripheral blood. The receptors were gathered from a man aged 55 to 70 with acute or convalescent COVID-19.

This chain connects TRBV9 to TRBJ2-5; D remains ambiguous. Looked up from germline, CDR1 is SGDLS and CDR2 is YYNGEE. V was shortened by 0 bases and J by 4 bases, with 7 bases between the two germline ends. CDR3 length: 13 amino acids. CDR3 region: CASSVVPGETQYF. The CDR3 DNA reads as TGTGCCAGCAGCGTAGTACCGGGAGAGACCCAGTACTTC.

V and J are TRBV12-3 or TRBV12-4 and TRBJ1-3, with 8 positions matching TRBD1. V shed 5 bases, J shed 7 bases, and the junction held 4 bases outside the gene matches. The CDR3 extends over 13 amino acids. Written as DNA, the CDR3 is TGTGCCAGCAGTATTACAGGGGGGAACACCATATATTTT. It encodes CASSITGGNTIYF.

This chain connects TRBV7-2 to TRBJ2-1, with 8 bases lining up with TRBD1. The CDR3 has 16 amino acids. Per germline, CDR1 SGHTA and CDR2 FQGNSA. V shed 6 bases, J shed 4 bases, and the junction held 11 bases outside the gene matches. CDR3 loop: CASRPRTGGLYNEQFF. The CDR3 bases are TGTGCCAGCAGGCCCCGCACAGGGGGATTATACAATGAGCAGTTCTTC.

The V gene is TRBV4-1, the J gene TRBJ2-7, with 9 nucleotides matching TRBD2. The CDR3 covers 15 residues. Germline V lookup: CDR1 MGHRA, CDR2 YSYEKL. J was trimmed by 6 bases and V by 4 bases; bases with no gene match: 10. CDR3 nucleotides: TGCGCCAGCAGCCCTTACCCCGGGACTAGCTCCGAGCAGTACTTC. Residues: CASSPYPGTSSEQYF.

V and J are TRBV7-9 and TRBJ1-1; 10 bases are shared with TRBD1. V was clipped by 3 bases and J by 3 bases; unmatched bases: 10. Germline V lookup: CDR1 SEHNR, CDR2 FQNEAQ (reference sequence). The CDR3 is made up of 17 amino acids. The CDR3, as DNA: TGTGCCAGCAGCTTCACGACGGGACAGGGGCGAGACACTGAAGCTTTCTTT. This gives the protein CASSFTTGQGRDTEAFF.

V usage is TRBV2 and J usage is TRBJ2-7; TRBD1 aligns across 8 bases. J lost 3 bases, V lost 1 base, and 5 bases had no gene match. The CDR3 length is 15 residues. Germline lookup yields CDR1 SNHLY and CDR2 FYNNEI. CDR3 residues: CASSEDRGSYYEQYF. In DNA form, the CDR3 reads TGTGCCAGCAGTGAAGACAGGGGGAGTTACTACGAGCAGTACTTC. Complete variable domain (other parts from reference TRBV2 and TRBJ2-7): EPEVTQTPSHQVTQMGQEVILRCVPISNHLYFYWYRQILGQKVEFLVSFYNNEISEKSEIFDDQFSVERPDGSNFTLKIRSTKLEDSAMYFCASSEDRGSYYEQYFGPGTRLTVT.

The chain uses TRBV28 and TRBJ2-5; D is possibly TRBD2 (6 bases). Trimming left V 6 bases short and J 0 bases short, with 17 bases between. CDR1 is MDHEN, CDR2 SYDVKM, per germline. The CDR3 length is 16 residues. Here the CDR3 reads CASSRPGATYQETQYF. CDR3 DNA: TGTGCCAGCAGCCGCCCGGGAGCGACGTACCAAGAGACCCAGTACTTC.

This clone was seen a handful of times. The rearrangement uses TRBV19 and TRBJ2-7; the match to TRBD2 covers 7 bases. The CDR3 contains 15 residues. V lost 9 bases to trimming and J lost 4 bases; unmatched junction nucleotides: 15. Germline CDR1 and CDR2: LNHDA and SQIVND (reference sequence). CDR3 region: CASSAPDSGRYEQYF. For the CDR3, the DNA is TGTGCCAGCAGCGCCCCAGATAGCGGGCGTTACGAGCAGTACTTC.

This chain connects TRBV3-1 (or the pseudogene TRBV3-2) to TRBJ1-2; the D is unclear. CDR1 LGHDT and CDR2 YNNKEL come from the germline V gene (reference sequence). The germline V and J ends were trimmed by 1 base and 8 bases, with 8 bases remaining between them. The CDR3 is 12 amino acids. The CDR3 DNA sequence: TGTGCCAGCAGCCAAGTTACGGGGGGCTACACCTTC. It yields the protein CASSQVTGGYTF.

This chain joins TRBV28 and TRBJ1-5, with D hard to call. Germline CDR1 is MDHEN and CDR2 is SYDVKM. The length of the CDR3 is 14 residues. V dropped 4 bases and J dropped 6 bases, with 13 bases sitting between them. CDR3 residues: CASSSYSAGQPQHF. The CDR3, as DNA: TGTGCCAGCAGTTCTTACTCGGCGGGTCAGCCCCAGCATTTT. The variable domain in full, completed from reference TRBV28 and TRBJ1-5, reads DVKVTQSSRYLVKRTGEKVFLECVQDMDHENMFWYRQDPGLGLRLIYFSYDVKMKEKGDIPEGYSVSREKKERFSLILESASTNQTSMYLCASSSYSAGQPQHFGDGTRLSIL.

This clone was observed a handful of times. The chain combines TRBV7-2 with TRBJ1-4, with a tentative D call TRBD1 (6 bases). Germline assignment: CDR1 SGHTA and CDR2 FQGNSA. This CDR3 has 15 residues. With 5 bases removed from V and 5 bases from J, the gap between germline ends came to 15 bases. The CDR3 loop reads CASSVRPGQNEKLFF. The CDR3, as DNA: TGTGCCAGCAGCGTCAGGCCCGGACAGAATGAAAAACTGTTTTTT. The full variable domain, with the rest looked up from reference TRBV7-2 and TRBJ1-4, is GAGVSQSPSNKVTEKGKDVELRCDPISGHTALYWYRQSLGQGLEFLIYFQGNSAPDKSGLPSDRFSAERTGGSVSTLTIQRTQQEDSAVYLCASSVRPGQNEKLFFGSGTQLSVL.

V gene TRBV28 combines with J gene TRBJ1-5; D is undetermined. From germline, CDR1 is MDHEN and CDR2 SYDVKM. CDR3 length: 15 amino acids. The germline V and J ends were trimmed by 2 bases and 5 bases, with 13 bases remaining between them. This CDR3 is CASSLTRGGYQPQHF. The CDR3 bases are TGTGCCAGCAGTTTAACCCGGGGAGGATATCAGCCCCAGCATTTT.

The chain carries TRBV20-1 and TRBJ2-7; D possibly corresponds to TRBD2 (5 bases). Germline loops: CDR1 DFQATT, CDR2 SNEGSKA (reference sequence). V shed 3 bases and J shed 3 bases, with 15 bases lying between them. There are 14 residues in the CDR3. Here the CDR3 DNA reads TGCAGTGCTAGTCCGAGGGTAGCGAGCTACGAGCAGTACTTC. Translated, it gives CSASPRVASYEQYF.

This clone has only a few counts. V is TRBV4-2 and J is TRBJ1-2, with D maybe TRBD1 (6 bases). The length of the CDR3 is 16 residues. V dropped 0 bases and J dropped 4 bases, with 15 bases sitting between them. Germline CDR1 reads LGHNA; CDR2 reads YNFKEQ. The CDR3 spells CASSQDPTGPFYGYTF. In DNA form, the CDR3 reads TGTGCCAGCAGCCAAGACCCGACAGGCCCTTTCTATGGCTACACCTTC.

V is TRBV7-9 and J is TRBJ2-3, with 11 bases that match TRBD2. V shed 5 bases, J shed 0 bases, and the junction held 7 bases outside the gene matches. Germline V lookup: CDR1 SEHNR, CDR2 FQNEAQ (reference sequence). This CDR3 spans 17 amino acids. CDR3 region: CASSPAGLAESTDTQYF. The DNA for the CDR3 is TGTGCCAGCAGCCCGGCGGGACTAGCGGAGAGCACAGATACGCAGTATTTT.

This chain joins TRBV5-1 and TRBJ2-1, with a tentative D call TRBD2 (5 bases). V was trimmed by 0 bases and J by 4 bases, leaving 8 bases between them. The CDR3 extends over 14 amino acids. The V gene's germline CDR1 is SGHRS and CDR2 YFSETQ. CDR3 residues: CASSLDAGYNEQFF. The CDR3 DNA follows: TGCGCCAGCAGCTTGGATGCGGGTTACAATGAGCAGTTCTTC.

CDR3 nucleotides: TGTGCCAGCAGCGCAGATACTAGCGGCGAGCAGTTCTTC. Translating gives CASSADTSGEQFF. The V call is TRBV9, the J call TRBJ2-1, with 8 positions matching TRBD2. The CDR3 has 13 residues. From germline, CDR1 is SGDLS and CDR2 YYNGEE. The V segment lost 3 bases and the J segment 10 bases; nucleotides outside the gene matches: 6.

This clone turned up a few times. The CDR3 region has the DNA TGTGCCAGCTCACCAACACGATACTCCTACGAGCAGTACTTC. Translated, it gives CASSPTRYSYEQYF. J is TRBJ2-7 and V is TRBV18, with D uncertain. The V end was cut by 2 bases, the J end by 0 bases, with 8 bases between. CDR1 and CDR2 from the germline V gene are KGHSH and LQKENI. The CDR3 runs to 14 residues.

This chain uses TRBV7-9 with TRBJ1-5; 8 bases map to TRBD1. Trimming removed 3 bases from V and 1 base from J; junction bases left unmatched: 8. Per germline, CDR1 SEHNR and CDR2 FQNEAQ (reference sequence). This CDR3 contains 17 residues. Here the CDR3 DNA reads TGTGCCAGCAGCTTTGGGACAGGCGTAGGGAGCAATCAGCCCCAGCATTTT. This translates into CASSFGTGVGSNQPQHF.

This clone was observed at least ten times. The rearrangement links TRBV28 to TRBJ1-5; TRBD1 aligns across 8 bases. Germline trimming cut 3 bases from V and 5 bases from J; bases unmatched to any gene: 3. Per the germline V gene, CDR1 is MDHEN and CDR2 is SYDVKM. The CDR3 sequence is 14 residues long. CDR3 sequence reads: CASSFGDRYQPQHF. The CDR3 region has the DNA TGTGCCAGCAGTTTCGGGGACAGGTATCAGCCCCAGCATTTT.

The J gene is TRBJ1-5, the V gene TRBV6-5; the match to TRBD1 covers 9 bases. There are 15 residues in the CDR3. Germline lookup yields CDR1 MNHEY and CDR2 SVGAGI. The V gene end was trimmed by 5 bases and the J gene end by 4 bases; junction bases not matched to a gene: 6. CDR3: CASSLSDRGNQPQHF. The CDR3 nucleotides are TGTGCCAGCAGTCTATCAGACAGGGGGAATCAGCCCCAGCATTTT.

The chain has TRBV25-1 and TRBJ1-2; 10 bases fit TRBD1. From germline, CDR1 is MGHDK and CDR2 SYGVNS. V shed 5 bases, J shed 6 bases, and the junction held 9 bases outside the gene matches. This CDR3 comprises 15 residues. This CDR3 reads CASSPWDRGPHGYTF. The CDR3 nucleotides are TGTGCCAGCAGTCCCTGGGACAGGGGCCCCCATGGCTACACCTTC.

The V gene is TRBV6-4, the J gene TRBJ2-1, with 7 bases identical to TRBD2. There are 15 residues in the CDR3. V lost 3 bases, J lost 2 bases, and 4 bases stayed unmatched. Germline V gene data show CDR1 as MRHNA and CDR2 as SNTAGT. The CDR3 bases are TGTGCCAGCAGTGAGTTTGGGACTACCTACAATGAGCAGTTCTTC. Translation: CASSEFGTTYNEQFF.